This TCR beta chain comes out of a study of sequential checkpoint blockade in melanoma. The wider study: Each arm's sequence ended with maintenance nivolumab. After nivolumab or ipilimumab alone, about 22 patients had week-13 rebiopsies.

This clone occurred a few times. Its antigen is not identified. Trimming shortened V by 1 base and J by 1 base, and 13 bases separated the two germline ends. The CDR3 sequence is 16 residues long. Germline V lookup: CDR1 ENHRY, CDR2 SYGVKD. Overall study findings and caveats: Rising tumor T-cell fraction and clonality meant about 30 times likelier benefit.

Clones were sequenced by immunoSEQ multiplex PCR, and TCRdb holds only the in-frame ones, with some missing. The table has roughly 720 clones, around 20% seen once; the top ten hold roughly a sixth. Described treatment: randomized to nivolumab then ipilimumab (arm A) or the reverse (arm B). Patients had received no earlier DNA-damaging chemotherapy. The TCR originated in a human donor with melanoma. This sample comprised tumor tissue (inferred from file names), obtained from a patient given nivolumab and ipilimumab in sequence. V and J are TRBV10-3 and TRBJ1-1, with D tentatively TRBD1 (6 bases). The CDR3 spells CAISEWTVTRNTEAFF. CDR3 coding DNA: TGTGCCATCAGTGAGTGGACAGTGACGAGGAACACTGAAGCTTTCTTT.